This entry is about one T cell receptor beta chain. A second about 6 to 12 cycle PCR used barcoded and J-beta primers. CDR3-containing paired-end reads numbered at least 2.5 million in each sample. TCRdb re-called the 5' RACE reads with MiXCR, one entry per CDR3 protein. Of about 800,000 distinct CDR3 sequences listed, around 25% were seen once; the top ten hold approximately 3.7%. These data originate in a study of blood T cells in healthy people across ages. The donors, healthy Caucasians from Russia, were aged 6 to 90. The authors drew around 9.4 milliliters of peripheral blood from each donor. In addition, the sample was reused for a study of T cells of mothers and their children.

The sequence was collected from a boy between 5 and 17 years old in good health. The sequenced sample was blood.

The CDR3 here is CASSLSAGEPYEQYF. DNA of the CDR3: TGTGCCAGCAGTTTATCAGCGGGAGAACCCTACGAGCAGTACTTC. The J gene is TRBJ2-7, the V gene TRBV27; 8 bases line up with TRBD2. Germline lookup yields CDR1 MNHEY and CDR2 SMNVEV (reference sequence). Trimming took 0 bases from V and 2 from J; bases not matched to a gene: 3. There are 15 residues in the CDR3.